Shown below are 27 T cell receptor beta chains from a single sample sequenced in a study of CD8+CD57+ T cells in acquired aplastic anemia. Previously, flow cytometry had revealed CD8+CD57+ cell expansion in the patients chosen for sequencing. Genomic DNA acted as the template from which TCR beta VDJ combination and CDR3 sequence profiling were carried out. Each CDR3 protein is one row after TCRdb ran MiXCR on the reads. This sample has roughly 170,000 distinct CDR3 sequences, with 45% to 60% found just once. Sample: sorted CD4+, CD8+, or CD8+CD57+ T cells (not recorded which) from PBMCs. These receptors all stem from a human donor with aplastic anemia.

This chain links TRBV25-1 with TRBJ1-4; TRBD1 matches 7 bases. The germline gives CDR1 MGHDK, CDR2 SYGVNS. The CDR3 runs 14 residues. The junction had 7 bases not matched to a gene; V was cut back by 5 bases and J by 7 bases. Written as DNA, the CDR3 is TGTGCCAGCAGTTCACAGGGGAGCGGTGAAAAACTGTTTTTT. This gives the protein CASSSQGSGEKLFF.

As concerns this clonotype: A clone one base away is much larger, so this may be a read error. No conserved phenylalanine or tryptophan is present at the end of the CDR3, so a read error is the likely explanation. The chain employs TRBV25-1 and TRBJ1-4; D not certain. In germline, CDR1 is MGHDK, CDR2 SYGVNS. With 3 bases removed from V and 8 bases from J, the gap between germline ends came to 13 bases. The CDR3 loop spans 14 amino acids. CDR3 protein: CASSDPTLREKLFL. The CDR3 nucleotides are TGTGCCAGCAGTGACCCTACCTTGAGAGAAAAACTGTTTCTT.

The J gene is TRBJ2-2, the V gene TRBV10-3; D is unresolved. Trimming cost V 4 bases and J 7 bases, with 4 bases left between them. From germline, CDR1 is ENHRY and CDR2 SYGVKD. The CDR3 extends over 11 amino acids. CDR3 DNA sequence: TGTGCCATCAGTGGAGACGGGGAGCTGTTTTTT. This encodes CAISGDGELFF.

This clonotype was observed a handful of times. This chain links TRBV10-3 with TRBJ1-2; no definite D call. The germline V and J ends were trimmed by 0 bases and 7 bases, with 6 bases remaining between them. Looked up from germline, CDR1 is ENHRY and CDR2 is SYGVKD. CDR3 length equals 12 residues. The DNA for the CDR3 is TGTGCCATCAGTGAGTCGGGAGCTGGCTACACCTTC. Amino acids: CAISESGAGYTF.

This clonotype was counted ten times or more. The rearrangement uses TRBV5-1 and TRBJ1-4; weak D call: TRBD1 (6 bases). Deletions cut 0 bases from V and 2 bases from J, with 8 bases between. The germline V gene has CDR1 SGHRS and CDR2 YFSETQ. The CDR3 sequence is 15 residues long. CDR3 residues: CASSLGGATNEKLFF. CDR3 in DNA: TGCGCCAGCAGCTTGGGGGGGGCCACTAATGAAAAACTGTTTTTT.

J is TRBJ1-5 and V is TRBV2, with 7 bases that match TRBD1. Losses at the gene ends were 4 bases for V and 0 bases for J; bases not matched to a gene: 3. This CDR3 region has 15 residues. The germline V gene encodes CDR1 SNHLY and CDR2 FYNNEI. The CDR3 sequence: CASSGQGYSNQPQHF. CDR3 DNA sequence: TGTGCCAGCAGTGGACAGGGTTATAGCAATCAGCCCCAGCATTTT.

The chain couples TRBV20-1 to TRBJ1-1, with 7 bases fitting TRBD1. CDR1 is DFQATT and CDR2 is SNEGSKA in the germline V gene (reference sequence). With V trimmed by 6 bases and J by 6 bases, 7 bases remained unmatched. This CDR3 spans 12 amino acids. DNA of the CDR3: TGCAGTGCCCCGGACAGGCTATCTGAAGCTTTCTTT. It codes for CSAPDRLSEAFF.

Ten or more counts support this clonotype. The V and J genes are TRBV9 and TRBJ1-5, with a weak D call TRBD1 (5 bases). This CDR3 has 16 residues. Per germline, CDR1 SGDLS and CDR2 YYNGEE. Trimming removed 0 bases from V and 0 bases from J, with 10 bases in between. CDR3 bases: TGTGCCAGCAGCGTAGACGGGGGGACTAGCAATCAGCCCCAGCATTTT. Residues: CASSVDGGTSNQPQHF.

The chain joins TRBV7-8 to TRBJ1-1; TRBD1 is a possible D gene (6 bases). Per the germline V gene, CDR1 is SGHVS and CDR2 is FQNEAQ. Trimming took 4 bases from V and 3 from J, leaving 12 bases between them. CDR3 length equals 14 residues. The CDR3 nucleotides read TGTGCCAGCAGCTCCCGACAGGTGGACACTGAAGCTTTCTTT. Its protein is CASSSRQVDTEAFF.

The chain has TRBV7-3 and TRBJ2-2; 8 nucleotides align to TRBD1. Germline CDR1 and CDR2: SGHTA and FQGTGA. Unmatched junction bases numbered 10, after V lost 4 bases and J lost 6 bases. The CDR3 has 16 amino acids. This chain's CDR3 is CASSSYRGLGAGELFF. For the CDR3, the DNA is TGTGCCAGCAGCTCCTACAGGGGGTTGGGTGCCGGGGAGCTGTTTTTT.

The chain combines TRBV10-3 with TRBJ2-3; 7 bases match TRBD2. From germline, CDR1 is ENHRY and CDR2 SYGVKD. This CDR3 is 14 amino acids long. Trimming at V came to 11 bases and at J to 2 bases, leaving 10 bases not matched to a gene. The CDR3 bases are TGTGCCTCCGGGGGGATTTCATTCACAGATACGCAGTATTTT. Its protein is CASGGISFTDTQYF.

The chain is built from TRBV6-2 or TRBV6-3 and TRBJ1-6; D perhaps matches TRBD1 (6 bases). Trimming took off 4 bases at V and 6 bases at J, with 10 bases between the two ends. The CDR3 is 14 amino acids. Germline CDR1 and CDR2: MNHEY and SVGEGT. The CDR3 sequence: CASSSGGRNSPLHF. The CDR3 nucleotides read TGTGCCAGCAGTTCCGGGGGGCGTAATTCACCCCTCCACTTT.

The J gene is TRBJ2-7, the V gene TRBV19; D tentatively reads TRBD1 or TRBD2 (5 bases each). Per germline, CDR1 LNHDA and CDR2 SQIVND (reference sequence). The CDR3 contains 14 residues. The V gene lost 0 bases and the J gene lost 3 bases, with 9 bases spanning the gap. Written as DNA, the CDR3 is TGTGCCAGTAGTATAGAGGGGGAAGGCTACGAGCAGTACTTC. Translating it yields CASSIEGEGYEQYF.

This chain joins TRBV9 and TRBJ2-1; TRBD2 aligns across 8 bases. Unmatched junction bases numbered 6, after V lost 0 bases and J lost 7 bases. The CDR3 is 15 amino acids. The germline V gene has CDR1 SGDLS and CDR2 YYNGEE. CDR3 in DNA: TGTGCCAGCAGCGTAGAGGGACTAGGGGTGAATGAGCAGTTCTTC. It is translated as CASSVEGLGVNEQFF.

The chain has TRBV7-8 and TRBJ2-7, with D hard to call. V lost 5 bases and J 7 bases, leaving 9 bases between the germline ends. Germline CDR1 SGHVS, CDR2 FQNEAQ. CDR3 size: 11 residues. As DNA, the CDR3 is TGTGCCAGCAGCCTACAGAGGGAGCAGTACTTC. Protein: CASSLQREQYF.

This clonotype was counted between two and nine times. This rearrangement joins TRBV6-2 or TRBV6-3 to TRBJ2-1, with TRBD2 matching 9 bases. The CDR3 sequence is 16 residues long. The germline V gene encodes CDR1 MNHEY and CDR2 SVGEGT. Germline trimming cut 2 bases from V and 8 bases from J; bases unmatched to any gene: 10. This CDR3 reads CASSYPLAGAPDEQFF. CDR3 DNA: TGTGCCAGCAGTTACCCCTTAGCGGGGGCGCCCGATGAGCAGTTCTTC.

V and J are TRBV5-1 and TRBJ1-4, with unresolved D. The V and J ends lost 0 bases and 4 bases respectively, with 16 bases between them. This CDR3 is built from 17 residues. The germline V gene encodes CDR1 SGHRS and CDR2 YFSETQ. The CDR3 nucleotides read TGCGCCAGCAGCTTGGGGGTGGGAAGCACTTTTAATGAAAAACTGTTTTTT. This sequence encodes CASSLGVGSTFNEKLFF.

This clonotype showed up many times. The chain joins TRBV20-1 to TRBJ1-1, with D maybe TRBD1 (5 bases). V was cut by 2 bases and J by 5 bases, with 15 bases left in between. CDR1 and CDR2 from the germline V gene are DFQATT and SNEGSKA (reference sequence). This CDR3 is built from 14 residues. The CDR3: CSARLSGSGTEAFF. The CDR3 DNA reads TGCAGTGCTAGATTGTCAGGGAGTGGTACTGAAGCTTTCTTT.

This clonotype appeared many times. This chain connects TRBV24-1 to TRBJ2-7, with D perhaps TRBD1 or TRBD2 (5 bases each). V lost 3 bases to trimming and J lost 2 bases, with 7 bases between them. Germline loops: CDR1 KGHDR, CDR2 SFDVKD. The CDR3 consists of 13 residues. This CDR3 is CATSDGGTYEQYF. As DNA, the CDR3 is TGTGCCACCAGTGATGGGGGAACCTACGAGCAGTACTTC.

The genes are TRBV10-3 and TRBJ2-3; the match to TRBD2 covers 10 bases. CDR1 ENHRY and CDR2 SYGVKD come from the germline V gene. Trimming cost V 0 bases and J 4 bases; bases outside gene matches: 4. The CDR3 contains 16 residues. The CDR3: CAISESSGGTADTQYF. CDR3 in DNA: TGTGCCATCAGTGAGTCTAGCGGGGGGACCGCAGATACGCAGTATTTT.

The rearrangement links TRBV24-1 to TRBJ2-1; weak D call: TRBD2 (6 bases). The germline V gene has CDR1 KGHDR and CDR2 SFDVKD. The V and J ends lost 5 bases and 6 bases respectively, with 19 bases between them. This CDR3 is built from 16 residues. The CDR3 spells CATSAPGSGDRNEQFF. The CDR3 DNA reads as TGTGCCACCAGTGCCCCAGGGTCGGGAGACCGCAATGAGCAGTTCTTC.

This chain joins TRBV7-9 and TRBJ1-1; the D is unclear. CDR3 size: 13 residues. Germline CDR1 reads SEHNR; CDR2 reads FQNEAQ (reference sequence). V was shortened by 6 bases and J by 3 bases, with 11 bases between the two germline ends. The CDR3 spells CASRVGEDTEAFF. The CDR3 nucleotides read TGTGCCAGCAGAGTTGGGGAGGACACTGAAGCTTTCTTT.

The chain has TRBV10-3 and TRBJ2-1, with TRBD2 identical over 8 bases. The germline V gene encodes CDR1 ENHRY and CDR2 SYGVKD. Losses at the gene ends were 2 bases for V and 5 bases for J; bases not matched to a gene: 5. This CDR3 has 15 residues. CDR3: CAISEGWRGDNEQFF. Written as DNA, the CDR3 is TGTGCCATCAGTGAGGGCTGGCGGGGGGACAATGAGCAGTTCTTC.

This clonotype came up many times. The chain combines TRBV20-1 with TRBJ1-3, with 8 bases identical to TRBD1. V lost 3 bases to trimming and J lost 3 bases; unmatched junction nucleotides: 7. This CDR3 has 15 residues. CDR1 and CDR2 from the germline V gene are DFQATT and SNEGSKA (reference sequence). This chain's CDR3 is CSARGGRGLGNTIYF. Here the CDR3 DNA reads TGCAGTGCTAGGGGAGGCAGGGGGCTTGGAAACACCATATATTTT.

This clonotype was seen at least ten times. For the CDR3, the DNA is TGCGCCAGCAGCTTGAGAGGGGAGACCCAGTACTTC. Amino acid sequence: CASSLRGETQYF. The chain joins TRBV5-1 to TRBJ2-5; possible D gene TRBD2, 5 bases. The CDR3 covers 12 residues. Germline values: CDR1 SGHRS, CDR2 YFSETQ. With 1 base removed from V and 5 bases from J, the gap between germline ends came to 6 bases.

This clonotype was seen ten or more times. This chain links TRBV12-3 or TRBV12-4 with TRBJ2-7; D is possibly TRBD2 (7 bases). Between the trimmed V and J ends, which lost 2 bases and 1 base, there was a span of 12 bases. The CDR3 consists of 15 residues. CDR3 protein: CASSLRRGLSYEQYF. The DNA of the CDR3 is TGTGCCAGCAGTTTAAGGCGGGGGCTTTCCTACGAGCAGTACTTC.

The V gene is TRBV10-3, the J gene TRBJ1-6; D unresolved. This CDR3 has 12 residues. Germline assignment: CDR1 ENHRY and CDR2 SYGVKD. Between the trimmed V and J ends, which lost 8 bases and 7 bases, there was a span of 9 bases. The CDR3 DNA reads TGTGCCATCGGACGGGGAAATTCACCCCTCCACTTT. Protein product: CAIGRGNSPLHF.